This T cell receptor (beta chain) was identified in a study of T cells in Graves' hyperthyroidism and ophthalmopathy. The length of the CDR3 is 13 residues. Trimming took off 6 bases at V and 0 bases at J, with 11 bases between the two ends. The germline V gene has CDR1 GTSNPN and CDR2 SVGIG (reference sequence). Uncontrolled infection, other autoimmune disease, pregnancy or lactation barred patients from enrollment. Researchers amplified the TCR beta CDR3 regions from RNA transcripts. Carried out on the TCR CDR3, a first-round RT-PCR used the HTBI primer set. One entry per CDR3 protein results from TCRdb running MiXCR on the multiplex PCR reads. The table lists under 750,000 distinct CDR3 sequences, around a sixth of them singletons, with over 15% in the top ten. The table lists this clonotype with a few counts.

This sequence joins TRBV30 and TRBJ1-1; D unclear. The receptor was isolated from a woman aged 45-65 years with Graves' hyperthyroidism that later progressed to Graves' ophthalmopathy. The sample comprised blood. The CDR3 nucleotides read TGTGCCTGTTACCAACCGCTGAACACTGAAGCTTTCTTT. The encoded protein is CACYQPLNTEAFF.